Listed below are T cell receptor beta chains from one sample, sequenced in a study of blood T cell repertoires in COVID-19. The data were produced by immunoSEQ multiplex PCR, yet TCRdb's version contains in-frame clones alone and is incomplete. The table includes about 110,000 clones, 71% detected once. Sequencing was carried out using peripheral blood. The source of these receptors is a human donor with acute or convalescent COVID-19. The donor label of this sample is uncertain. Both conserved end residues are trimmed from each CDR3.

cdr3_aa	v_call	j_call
ASNGQGANTEAF	TRBV6-6	TRBJ1-1
ASSLSRYPVEAF	TRBV7-9	TRBJ1-1
ASSPLTGRNGYT	TRBV11-2	TRBJ1-2
AHSGSSYNSPLH	TRBV15	TRBJ1-6
ASGLVILSGDREKDYGYT	TRBV12-5	TRBJ1-2
ASSQDTPRPYSGYT	TRBV4-1	TRBJ1-2
ASSLMGQGLGDTQY	TRBV5-6	TRBJ2-3
ASSLAGRVDQPQH	TRBV5-1	TRBJ1-5
ASSLFTSSGNTIY	TRBV7-8	TRBJ1-3
ASSLADRFGSWT	TRBV5-1	TRBJ1-2
ASSFQGNTGELF	TRBV5-1	TRBJ2-2
ASSGPGTGDGRTEAF	TRBV9	TRBJ1-1
ASSYSTGKQPQH	TRBV6-2/TRBV6-3	TRBJ1-5
ASSPRRTSGGTGELF	TRBV7-8	TRBJ2-2
ASSGGGSSSYNEQF	TRBV5-5	TRBJ2-1
ASSPPSNYGYT	TRBV18	TRBJ1-2
ASRAGRSTDTQY	TRBV6-5	TRBJ2-3
ASSERAGDGYT	TRBV2	TRBJ1-2
ASSLFVQNYEQY	TRBV7-8	TRBJ2-7
ASSIISGNTIY	TRBV28	TRBJ1-3
ASSEGFPRAYGYT	TRBV6-1	TRBJ1-2
ASTRTGYNEQF	TRBV12-3/TRBV12-4	TRBJ2-1
ASSSEVGRMNTEAF	TRBV11-2	TRBJ1-1
ASRTLLTGISYT	TRBV2	TRBJ1-2
ASIGGQGAGNTIY	TRBV2	TRBJ1-3
ASSPDRVSPLH	TRBV19	TRBJ1-6
ASSPTGGYEKLF	TRBV14	TRBJ1-4
ASSETGRTEAF	TRBV9	TRBJ1-1
ASSSRTPGNTIY	TRBV5-5	TRBJ1-3
ASGSNWEVQRGQPQH	TRBV12-5	TRBJ1-5
ASSAQRGGLETQY	TRBV2	TRBJ2-5
ASSYSHAGANYGYT	TRBV6-5	TRBJ1-2
ASSAGSSTDTQY	TRBV6-4	TRBJ2-3
ASSPTGSQTYEQY	TRBV19	TRBJ2-7
ASSPWTGDNTEAF	TRBV6-5	TRBJ1-1
ASSSPWRGTVQEQY	TRBV3-1/TRBV3-2	TRBJ2-7
ASSEEREENYGYT	TRBV2	TRBJ1-2
ASSILGRSPGYT	TRBV19	TRBJ1-2
ASSLMTGWNTGELF	TRBV11-3	TRBJ2-2
ASSVAGGDEQY	TRBV28	TRBJ2-7
ASSLKYHRDNYGYT	TRBV13	TRBJ1-2